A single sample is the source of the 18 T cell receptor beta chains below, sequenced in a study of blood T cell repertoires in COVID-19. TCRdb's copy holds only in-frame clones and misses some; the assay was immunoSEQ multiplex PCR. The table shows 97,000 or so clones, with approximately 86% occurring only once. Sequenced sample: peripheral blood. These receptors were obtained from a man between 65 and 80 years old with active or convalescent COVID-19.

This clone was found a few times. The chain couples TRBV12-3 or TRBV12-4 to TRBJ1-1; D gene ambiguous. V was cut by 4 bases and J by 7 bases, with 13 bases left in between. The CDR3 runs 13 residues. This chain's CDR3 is CASSSGPRDEAFF. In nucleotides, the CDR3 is TGTGCCAGCAGTTCAGGTCCTCGGGATGAAGCTTTCTTT.

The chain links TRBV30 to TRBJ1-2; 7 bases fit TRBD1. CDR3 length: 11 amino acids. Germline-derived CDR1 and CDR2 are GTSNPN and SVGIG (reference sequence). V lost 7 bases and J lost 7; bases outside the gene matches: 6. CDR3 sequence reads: CALQGLGGYTF. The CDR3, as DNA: TGTGCCTTACAGGGGTTGGGTGGCTACACCTTC.

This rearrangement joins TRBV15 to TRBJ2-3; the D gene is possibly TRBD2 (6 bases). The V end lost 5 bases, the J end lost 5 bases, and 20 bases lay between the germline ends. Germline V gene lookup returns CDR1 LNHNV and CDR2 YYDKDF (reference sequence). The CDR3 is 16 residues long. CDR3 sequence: CATSRPGTRSGDTQYF. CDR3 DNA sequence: TGTGCCACCAGCCGACCCGGGACTCGCTCGGGAGATACGCAGTATTTT. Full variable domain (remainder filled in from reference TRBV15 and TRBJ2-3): DAMVIQNPRYQVTQFGKPVTLSCSQTLNHNVMYWYQQKSSQAPKLLFHYYDKDFNNEADTPDNFQSRRPNTSFCFLDIRSPGLGDTAMYLCATSRPGTRSGDTQYFGPGTRLTVL.

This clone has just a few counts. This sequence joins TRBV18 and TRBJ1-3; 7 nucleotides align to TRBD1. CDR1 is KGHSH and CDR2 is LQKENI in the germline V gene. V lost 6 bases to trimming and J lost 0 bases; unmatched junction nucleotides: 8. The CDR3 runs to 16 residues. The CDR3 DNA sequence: TGTGCCAGCTCGAGAGACAGGGCCGGCTCTGGAAACACCATATATTTT. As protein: CASSRDRAGSGNTIYF. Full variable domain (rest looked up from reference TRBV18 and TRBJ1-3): NAGVMQNPRHLVRRRGQEARLRCSPMKGHSHVYWYRQLPEEGLKFMVYLQKENIIDESGMPKERFSAEFPKEGPSILRIQQVVRGDSAAYFCASSRDRAGSGNTIYFGEGSWLTVV.

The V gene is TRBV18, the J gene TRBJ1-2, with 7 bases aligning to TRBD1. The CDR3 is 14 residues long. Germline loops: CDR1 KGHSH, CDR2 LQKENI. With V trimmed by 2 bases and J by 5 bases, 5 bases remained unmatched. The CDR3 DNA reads TGTGCCAGCTCACCATCGGGACAGCTATATGGCTACACCTTC. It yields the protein CASSPSGQLYGYTF.

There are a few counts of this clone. In DNA form, the CDR3 reads TGTGCCAGTACCTCCCCGAAAGGGCAGGGCTATCAGCCCCAGCATTTT. Amino acid sequence: CASTSPKGQGYQPQHF. The chain links TRBV19 to TRBJ1-5; D is perhaps TRBD1 (5 bases). In germline, CDR1 is LNHDA, CDR2 SQIVND (reference sequence). The CDR3 is 16 amino acids. V lost 7 bases, J lost 5 bases, and 21 bases lay in between.

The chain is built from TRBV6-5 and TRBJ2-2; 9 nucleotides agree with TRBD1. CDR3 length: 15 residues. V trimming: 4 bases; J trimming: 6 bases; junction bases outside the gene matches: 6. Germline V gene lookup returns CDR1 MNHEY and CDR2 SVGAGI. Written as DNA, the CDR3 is TGTGCCAGCAGTTCCTGGGACAGGGAGGCCGGGGAGCTGTTTTTT. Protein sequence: CASSSWDREAGELFF.

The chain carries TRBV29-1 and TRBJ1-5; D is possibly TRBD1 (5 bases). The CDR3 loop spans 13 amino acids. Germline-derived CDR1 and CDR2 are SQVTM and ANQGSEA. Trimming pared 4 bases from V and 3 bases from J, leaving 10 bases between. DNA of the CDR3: TGCAGCGTTGTTCTAGGGGTCAATCAGCCCCAGCATTTT. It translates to CSVVLGVNQPQHF.

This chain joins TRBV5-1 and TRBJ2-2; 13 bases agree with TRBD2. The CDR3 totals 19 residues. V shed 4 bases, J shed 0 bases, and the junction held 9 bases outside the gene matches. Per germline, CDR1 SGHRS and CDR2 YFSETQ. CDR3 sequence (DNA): TGCGCCAGCAGCCCTCGTGGACTAGCGGGGGCCACGAACACCGGGGAGCTGTTTTTT. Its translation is CASSPRGLAGATNTGELFF.

The CDR3 nucleotides read TGTGCCAGCAGCTTATTAGGGGCCGGAAACACCATATATTTT. This sequence encodes CASSLLGAGNTIYF. The chain carries TRBV7-9 and TRBJ1-3; a weak D match, TRBD1 (5 bases). The ends were cut back, 2 bases at V and 4 bases at J, with 9 bases in the middle. The CDR3 is 14 residues long. Germline CDR1 and CDR2: SEHNR and FQNEAQ (reference sequence).

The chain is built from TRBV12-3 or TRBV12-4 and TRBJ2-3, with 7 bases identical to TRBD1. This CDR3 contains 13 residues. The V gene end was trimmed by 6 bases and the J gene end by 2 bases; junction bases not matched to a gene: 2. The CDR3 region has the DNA TGTGCCAGCAGGGGACAGAACACAGATACGCAGTATTTT. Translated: CASRGQNTDTQYF.

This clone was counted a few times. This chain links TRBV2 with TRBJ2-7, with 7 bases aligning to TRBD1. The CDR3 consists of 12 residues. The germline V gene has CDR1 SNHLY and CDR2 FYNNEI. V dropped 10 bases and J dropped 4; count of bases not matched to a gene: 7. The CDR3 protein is CATRDRTYEQYF. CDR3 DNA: TGTGCCACCCGGGACAGAACATACGAGCAGTACTTC. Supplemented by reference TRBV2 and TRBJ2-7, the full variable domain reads EPEVTQTPSHQVTQMGQEVILRCVPISNHLYFYWYRQILGQKVEFLVSFYNNEISEKSEIFDDQFSVERPDGSNFTLKIRSTKLEDSAMYFCATRDRTYEQYFGPGTRLTVT.

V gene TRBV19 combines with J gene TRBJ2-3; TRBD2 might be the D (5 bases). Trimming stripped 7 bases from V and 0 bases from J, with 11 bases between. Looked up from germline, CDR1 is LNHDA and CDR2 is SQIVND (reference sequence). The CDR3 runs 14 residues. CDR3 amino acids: CASTWRGSTDTQYF. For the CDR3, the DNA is TGTGCCAGTACTTGGCGAGGGAGCACAGATACGCAGTATTTT.

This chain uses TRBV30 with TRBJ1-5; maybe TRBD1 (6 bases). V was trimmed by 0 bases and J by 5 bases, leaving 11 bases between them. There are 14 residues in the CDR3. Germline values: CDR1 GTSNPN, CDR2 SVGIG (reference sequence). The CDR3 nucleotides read TGTGCCTGGAGTGTAACAGGGATTGATCAGCCCCAGCATTTT. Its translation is CAWSVTGIDQPQHF. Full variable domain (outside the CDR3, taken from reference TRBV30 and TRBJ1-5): SQTIHQWPATLVQPVGSPLSLECTVEGTSNPNLYWYRQAAGRGLQLLFYSVGIGQISSEVPQNLSASRPQDRQFILSSKKLLLSDSGFYLCAWSVTGIDQPQHFGDGTRLSIL.

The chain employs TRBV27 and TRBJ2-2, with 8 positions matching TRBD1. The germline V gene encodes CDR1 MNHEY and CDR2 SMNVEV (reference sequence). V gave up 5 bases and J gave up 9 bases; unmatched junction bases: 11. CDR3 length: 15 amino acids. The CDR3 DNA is TGTGCCAGCAGTCACCAGACAGGGGCCCTCCGGGAGCTGTTTTTT. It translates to CASSHQTGALRELFF.

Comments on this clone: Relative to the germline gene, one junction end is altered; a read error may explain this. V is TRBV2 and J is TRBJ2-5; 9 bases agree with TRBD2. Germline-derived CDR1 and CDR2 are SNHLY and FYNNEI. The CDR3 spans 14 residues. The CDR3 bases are TGTGCCAGCACTGAAACGGGACTAGCAAGAACCCAGTACTTC. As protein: CASTETGLARTQYF. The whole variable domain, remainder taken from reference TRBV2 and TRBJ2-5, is EPEVTQTPSHQVTQMGQEVILRCVPISNHLYFYWYRQILGQKVEFLVSFYNNEISEKSEIFDDQFSVERPDGSNFTLKIRSTKLEDSAMYFCASTETGLARTQYFGPGTRLLVL.

The CDR3 sequence: CASSQEMRRNTEAFF. The CDR3 DNA is TGTGCCAGCAGCCAAGAGATGCGGAGGAACACTGAAGCTTTCTTT. The rearrangement joins TRBV3-1 (or the pseudogene TRBV3-2) to TRBJ1-1; D unresolved. Trimming removed 0 bases from V and 1 base from J, with 9 bases in between. CDR3 length: 15 amino acids. In germline, CDR1 is LGHDT, CDR2 YNNKEL (reference sequence).

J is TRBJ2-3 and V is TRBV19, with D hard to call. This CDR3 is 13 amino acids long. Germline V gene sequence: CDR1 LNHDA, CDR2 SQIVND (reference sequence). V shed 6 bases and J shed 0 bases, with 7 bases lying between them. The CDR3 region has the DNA TGTGCCAGTAGGCGACAAAGCACAGATACGCAGTATTTT. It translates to CASRRQSTDTQYF.